These 31 T cell receptor beta chains were sequenced from one sample in a study of blood T cells in healthy people across ages. It was with a sample-barcoded 5' primer and a J-beta primer mix that a second PCR of about 6 to 12 cycles was run. TCRdb ran MiXCR on the 5' RACE reads and lists one entry per CDR3 protein. The top ten hold about a fifth of the sample, which has under 1 million distinct CDR3 sequences, around 43% seen once. The sample comprised blood. These TCRs come from a man aged 55 to 70 in good health.

CDR3 nucleotide sequence: TGCAGTGCTAGAATAGGGACTAGTTCTCGCGGTAGCTACACCTTC. Residues: CSARIGTSSRGSYTF. This chain connects TRBV20-1 to TRBJ1-2; a weak D match, TRBD1 (5 bases). Trimming shortened V by 2 bases and J by 9 bases, and 22 bases separated the two germline ends. The CDR3 totals 15 residues. Germline-derived CDR1 and CDR2 are DFQATT and SNEGSKA (reference sequence).

The rearrangement joins TRBV15 to TRBJ2-5; no definite D call. The CDR3 totals 14 residues. Trimming removed 2 bases at V and 11 bases at J, with 18 bases between. CDR1 and CDR2 from the germline V gene are LNHNV and YYDKDF (reference sequence). The CDR3 here is CATSRSKAGGEQYF. The CDR3, as DNA: TGTGCCACCAGCAGATCGAAAGCCGGTGGAGAGCAGTACTTC.

CDR3 sequence (DNA): TGTGCCAGCAGCTTAAACAGGGGGGCCAATCAGCCCCAGCATTTT. Amino acids: CASSLNRGANQPQHF. V gene TRBV7-2 combines with J gene TRBJ1-5; 8 nucleotides align to TRBD1. CDR1 SGHTA and CDR2 FQGNSA come from the germline V gene. This CDR3 is 15 amino acids long. J gave up 3 bases and V 2 bases, and 3 bases lay outside the gene matches.

The chain carries TRBV9 and TRBJ2-3; the match to TRBD2 covers 11 bases. The germline CDR1 and CDR2 sequences are SGDLS and YYNGEE. CDR3 length: 17 amino acids. The J segment lost 5 bases and the V segment lost 3 bases, leaving 11 bases of the junction unmatched. The CDR3 DNA is TGTGCCAGCAGCGGCAGCTTTAGCGGGGGGGTCAAAGATACGCAGTATTTT. It codes for CASSGSFSGGVKDTQYF. The variable domain in full, with the rest retrieved from reference TRBV9 and TRBJ2-3, is DSGVTQTPKHLITATGQRVTLRCSPRSGDLSVYWYQQSLDQGLQFLIQYYNGEERAKGNILERFSAQQFPDLHSELNLSSLELGDSALYFCASSGSFSGGVKDTQYFGPGTRLTVL.

V usage is TRBV7-2 and J usage is TRBJ1-1; D gene unclear. This CDR3 has 13 residues. Trimming stripped 4 bases from V and 0 bases from J, with 6 bases between. Looked up from germline, CDR1 is SGHTA and CDR2 is FQGNSA. CDR3 coding DNA: TGTGCCAGCAGCTCGAGATTGAACACTGAAGCTTTCTTT. Translation: CASSSRLNTEAFF. Full variable domain (rest looked up from reference TRBV7-2 and TRBJ1-1): GAGVSQSPSNKVTEKGKDVELRCDPISGHTALYWYRQSLGQGLEFLIYFQGNSAPDKSGLPSDRFSAERTGGSVSTLTIQRTQQEDSAVYLCASSSRLNTEAFFGQGTRLTVV.

The chain's CDR3 is CASSETRYEQYF. For the CDR3, the DNA is TGTGCCAGCAGCGAGACACGTTACGAGCAGTACTTC. The chain links TRBV7-9 to TRBJ2-7; D remains unclear. The germline gives CDR1 SEHNR, CDR2 FQNEAQ (reference sequence). CDR3 size: 12 residues. Trimming pared 5 bases from V and 4 bases from J, leaving 9 bases between.

The chain links TRBV6-1 to TRBJ2-7; TRBD2 might be the D (5 bases). Deletions cut 2 bases from V and 2 bases from J, with 13 bases between. CDR1 and CDR2 from the germline V gene are MNHNS and SASEGT. The CDR3 length is 15 residues. The CDR3 spells CASSEMGAATYEQYF. Here the CDR3 DNA reads TGTGCCAGCAGTGAAATGGGAGCTGCCACCTACGAGCAGTACTTC.

V is TRBV20-1 and J is TRBJ2-3; 7 bases fit TRBD1. The CDR3 loop spans 15 amino acids. CDR1 and CDR2 from the germline V gene are DFQATT and SNEGSKA (reference sequence). Losses at the gene ends were 5 bases for V and 4 bases for J; bases not matched to a gene: 12. This chain's CDR3 is CSAPPTGKGSDTQYF. The CDR3 DNA sequence: TGCAGTGCTCCCCCGACAGGGAAGGGATCAGATACGCAGTATTTT.

This clonotype appeared many times. The chain is built from TRBV4-1 and TRBJ2-4; tentative D call: TRBD2 (5 bases). With 4 bases removed from V and 15 bases from J, the gap between germline ends came to 13 bases. The CDR3 covers 11 residues. Germline assignment: CDR1 MGHRA and CDR2 YSYEKL. CDR3 region: CASSLGSERYF. The CDR3 DNA reads TGCGCCAGCAGCCTTGGGAGTGAGAGGTACTTC.

This chain links TRBV2 with TRBJ2-3; D not certain. The CDR3 runs 16 residues. The V gene's germline CDR1 is SNHLY and CDR2 FYNNEI. The V end was cut by 5 bases, the J end by 3 bases, with 18 bases between. The DNA of the CDR3 is TGTGCCAGCAGTACCCTGCGTGTTGCGGATACAGATACGCAGTATTTT. It yields the protein CASSTLRVADTDTQYF.

This clonotype was recorded at least ten times. V is TRBV10-3 and J is TRBJ2-7; 7 nucleotides align to TRBD1. Trimming took 3 bases from V and 3 from J; bases not matched to a gene: 5. Germline CDR1 ENHRY, CDR2 SYGVKD. This CDR3 comprises 14 residues. The CDR3 nucleotides read TGTGCCATCAGTGAAGGGCAGGGGGTCTACGAGCAGTACTTC. Translation gives CAISEGQGVYEQYF.

The chain joins TRBV15 to TRBJ2-1, with D maybe TRBD2 (5 bases). CDR1 and CDR2 from the germline V gene are LNHNV and YYDKDF (reference sequence). V was trimmed by 2 bases and J by 6 bases, leaving 14 bases between them. CDR3 size: 15 residues. The CDR3 is CATSRIGLLCNEQFF. The CDR3 nucleotides read TGTGCCACCAGCAGAATTGGACTCTTATGCAATGAGCAGTTCTTC.

The chain links TRBV9 to TRBJ1-2, with 12 nucleotides matching TRBD1. From germline, CDR1 is SGDLS and CDR2 YYNGEE. The CDR3 loop spans 15 amino acids. V was pared by 3 bases and J by 6 bases, with 6 bases of the junction left unmatched. The CDR3 DNA reads TGTGCCAGCAGCGACGGGACAGGGGGCCTCGATGGCTACACCTTC. Amino acids: CASSDGTGGLDGYTF. The complete variable domain, with remaining parts taken from reference TRBV9 and TRBJ1-2, reads DSGVTQTPKHLITATGQRVTLRCSPRSGDLSVYWYQQSLDQGLQFLIQYYNGEERAKGNILERFSAQQFPDLHSELNLSSLELGDSALYFCASSDGTGGLDGYTFGSGTRLTVV.

The chain is built from TRBV3-1 and TRBJ2-5; D gene unclear. The CDR3 is made up of 12 amino acids. Germline CDR1 is LGHDT and CDR2 is YNNKEL (reference sequence). Trimming took off 5 bases at V and 5 bases at J, with 9 bases between the two ends. Written as DNA, the CDR3 is TGTGCCAGCAGCGATCCCAAGGAGACCCAGTACTTC. Its protein is CASSDPKETQYF.

This clonotype came up a few times. CDR3 DNA: TGCGCCAGCAGCCTGCTTGCGAGGACGAACAATGAGCAGTTCTTC. Its protein product is CASSLLARTNNEQFF. The chain employs TRBV4-3 and TRBJ2-1, with unresolved D. Deletions cut 4 bases from V and 5 bases from J, with 15 bases between. Germline V gene data show CDR1 as LGHNA and CDR2 as YSLEER. This CDR3 has 15 residues.

This clonotype was counted only a few times. The CDR3 sequence is CASSLSIEQGFADTQYF. The CDR3 DNA sequence: TGTGCCAGCAGTTTATCGATTGAACAGGGATTTGCAGATACGCAGTATTTT. This chain connects TRBV27 to TRBJ2-3, with D possibly being TRBD1 (6 bases). Germline values: CDR1 MNHEY, CDR2 SMNVEV (reference sequence). V lost 0 bases and J 4 bases, leaving 17 bases between the germline ends. CDR3 length equals 17 residues.

V is TRBV7-9 and J is TRBJ2-3; 7 bases match TRBD2. This CDR3 is built from 15 residues. Germline CDR1 reads SEHNR; CDR2 reads FQNEAQ (reference sequence). Trimming cost V 5 bases and J 3 bases; bases outside gene matches: 8. CDR3 nucleotide sequence: TGTGCCAGCAGCCCCGGGACTACTCAAACAGATACGCAGTATTTT. It is translated as CASSPGTTQTDTQYF.

The rearrangement uses TRBV2 and TRBJ2-7, with D unresolved. Germline V gene data show CDR1 as SNHLY and CDR2 as FYNNEI. The ends were cut back, 7 bases at V and 3 bases at J, with 16 bases in the middle. This CDR3 is 14 amino acids long. CDR3 sequence (DNA): TGTGCCAGCATCCTCGCCTCGACCCACTACGAGCAGTACTTC. Its protein is CASILASTHYEQYF.

This chain links TRBV20-1 with TRBJ2-1; D not certain. The germline gives CDR1 DFQATT, CDR2 SNEGSKA (reference sequence). V was pared by 0 bases and J by 2 bases, with 5 bases between. The CDR3 is 13 amino acids. CDR3 residues: CSARDGPYNEQFF. The CDR3 bases are TGCAGTGCTAGAGATGGGCCCTACAATGAGCAGTTCTTC.

This clonotype was counted at least ten times. The genes are TRBV7-2 and TRBJ2-3; the D gene is possibly TRBD2 (6 bases). Germline CDR1 SGHTA, CDR2 FQGNSA. The CDR3 spans 17 residues. Trimming pared 6 bases from V and 1 base from J, leaving 20 bases between. The CDR3: CASRDPGLTTGTDTQYF. In DNA, the CDR3 is TGTGCCAGCAGAGATCCGGGACTTACGACAGGCACAGATACGCAGTATTTT. Full variable domain (rest looked up from reference TRBV7-2 and TRBJ2-3): GAGVSQSPSNKVTEKGKDVELRCDPISGHTALYWYRQSLGQGLEFLIYFQGNSAPDKSGLPSDRFSAERTGGSVSTLTIQRTQQEDSAVYLCASRDPGLTTGTDTQYFGPGTRLTVL.

This chain links TRBV5-1 with TRBJ2-5; possible D gene TRBD2, 6 bases. With 1 base removed from V and 3 bases from J, the gap between germline ends came to 13 bases. CDR1 and CDR2 from the germline V gene are SGHRS and YFSETQ. This CDR3 contains 15 residues. The CDR3 region is CASSLFSGEKETQYF. The DNA for the CDR3 is TGCGCCAGCAGCTTGTTTAGCGGAGAGAAAGAGACCCAGTACTTC.

This clonotype has just a few counts. This rearrangement joins TRBV3-1 to TRBJ1-2, with TRBD1 as a possible D gene (5 bases). The V and J ends lost 2 bases and 5 bases respectively, with 15 bases between them. In germline, CDR1 is LGHDT, CDR2 YNNKEL (reference sequence). This CDR3 is 15 amino acids long. CDR3 in DNA: TGTGCCAGCAGCCAATTCCCCGGGACCCCATATGGCTACACCTTC. As protein: CASSQFPGTPYGYTF.

In its sample, this clonotype was seen a few times. The V call is TRBV27, the J call TRBJ2-5; D is undetermined. This CDR3 region has 12 residues. Trimming took off 4 bases at V and 11 bases at J, with 14 bases between the two ends. Germline V gives CDR1 MNHEY, CDR2 SMNVEV (reference sequence). The CDR3 nucleotides read TGTGCCAGCAGTTCTACCATCAATGAGCAGTACTTC. Translating it yields CASSSTINEQYF.

This clonotype came up many times. The chain carries TRBV4-1 and TRBJ2-5; D call uncertain. The CDR3 loop spans 14 amino acids. V shed 0 bases and J shed 3 bases, with 8 bases lying between them. Germline V gene data show CDR1 as MGHRA and CDR2 as YSYEKL. The CDR3 spells CASSQDLMEETQYF. The DNA for the CDR3 is TGCGCCAGCAGCCAAGATCTGATGGAAGAGACCCAGTACTTC.

This chain joins TRBV7-2 and TRBJ2-1; no firm D call. Germline CDR1 is SGHTA and CDR2 is FQGNSA. The CDR3 is made up of 15 amino acids. Between the trimmed V and J ends, which lost 2 bases and 3 bases, there was a span of 11 bases. CDR3 protein: CASSLSPEIYNEQFF. The CDR3, as DNA: TGTGCCAGCAGCTTAAGCCCTGAAATCTACAATGAGCAGTTCTTC.

Here the CDR3 DNA reads TGTGCCAGCAGCTGGACAGGGGGACAGCCCCAGTACTTC. It encodes CASSWTGGQPQYF. V gene TRBV7-9 combines with J gene TRBJ2-5, with 10 nucleotides matching TRBD1. V lost 4 bases, J lost 9 bases, and 5 bases stayed unmatched. CDR3 length: 13 amino acids. From germline, CDR1 is SEHNR and CDR2 FQNEAQ (reference sequence).

This clonotype was counted a few times. V usage is TRBV7-9 and J usage is TRBJ2-3, with 8 nucleotides matching TRBD2. V was pared by 6 bases and J by 2 bases, with 10 bases of the junction left unmatched. The CDR3 length is 16 residues. Per the germline V gene, CDR1 is SEHNR and CDR2 is FQNEAQ (reference sequence). CDR3 in DNA: TGTGCCAGCAGAAGGACTGGCGGGGGGAACACAGATACGCAGTATTTT. Encoded protein: CASRRTGGGNTDTQYF. The variable domain in full, with the rest retrieved from reference TRBV7-9 and TRBJ2-3, is DTGVSQNPRHKITKRGQNVTFRCDPISEHNRLYWYRQTLGQGPEFLTYFQNEAQLEKSRLLSDRFSAERPKGSFSTLEIQRTEQGDSAMYLCASRRTGGGNTDTQYFGPGTRLTVL.

The chain employs TRBV7-2 and TRBJ2-3; the match to TRBD2 covers 10 bases. Germline loops: CDR1 SGHTA, CDR2 FQGNSA. The CDR3 contains 13 residues. Unmatched junction bases numbered 6, after V lost 1 base and J lost 14 bases. CDR3 protein: CASSLGPSSGGYF. The DNA of the CDR3 is TGTGCCAGCAGCTTAGGTCCGTCTAGCGGGGGGTATTTT.

The gene calls are TRBV5-4 and TRBJ2-5; 7 bases map to TRBD2. Germline V gene sequence: CDR1 SGHNT, CDR2 YYREEE (reference sequence). The CDR3 contains 12 residues. The V segment lost 4 bases and the J segment 7 bases; nucleotides outside the gene matches: 4. Written as DNA, the CDR3 is TGTGCCAGCAGCAAGTGGGGGGGGACCCAGTACTTC. Translation: CASSKWGGTQYF. The whole variable domain, filled in from reference TRBV5-4 and TRBJ2-5, reads ETGVTQSPTHLIKTRGQQVTLRCSSQSGHNTVSWYQQALGQGPQFIFQYYREEENGRGNFPPRFSGLQFPNYSSELNVNALELDDSALYLCASSKWGGTQYFGPGTRLLVL.

This clonotype was picked up a small number of times. The chain uses TRBV4-1 and TRBJ2-7; 10 bases match TRBD1. CDR1 and CDR2 (germline): MGHRA, YSYEKL. The CDR3 has 15 amino acids. J gave up 0 bases and V 3 bases, and 2 bases lay outside the gene matches. CDR3 protein: CASSQTGGSSYEQYF. DNA of the CDR3: TGCGCCAGCAGCCAGACAGGGGGCAGCTCCTACGAGCAGTACTTC.

The table lists this clonotype with a few counts. The V and J genes are TRBV7-8 and TRBJ2-5; 11 nucleotides match TRBD2. Near its end, the DNA agrees better with TRBJ2-7, so the J call may be wrong. This CDR3 has 15 residues. Germline lookup yields CDR1 SGHVS and CDR2 FQNEAQ. CDR3 DNA: TGTGCCAGCAGCGTTACTAGCGGGGGAACCTACGAGCAGTACTTC. Amino acids: CASSVTSGGTYEQYF.